The 8 T cell receptor beta chains listed next were all sequenced from one sample in a study of shared clonotypes between healthy human individuals. Repertoires were generated with immunoSEQ multiplex PCR, while TCRdb's copy carries only in-frame clones and drops some. This sample carries roughly 2 million clones, approximately 94% of them seen once, and the ten largest clones take 0.9% to 1.3%. Naivety among CD8 cells was defined by CD45RO negativity and positive CCR7 selection, thereby excluding terminally differentiated effector memory CD45RA+ cells. The specimen sequenced was naive CD8+ T cells sorted from blood. The receptor set was obtained from a man younger than 30 in good health.

Notes on this clone: The same CDR3 arises from other DNA sequences in this sample as well. The chain joins TRBV9 to TRBJ2-5, with D possibly being TRBD1 (5 bases). Trimming removed 4 bases from V and 5 bases from J, with 15 bases in between. Per germline, CDR1 SGDLS and CDR2 YYNGEE. The CDR3 has 14 amino acids. The CDR3 is CASSPSGRVETQYF. The CDR3 DNA is TGTGCCAGCAGCCCTTCGGGCAGGGTGGAGACCCAGTACTTC.

The chain recombines TRBV7-9 with TRBJ2-7, with TRBD2 matching over 8 bases. CDR1 is SEHNR, CDR2 FQNEAQ, per germline (reference sequence). The CDR3 covers 16 residues. The V segment lost 5 bases and the J segment 3 bases; nucleotides outside the gene matches: 12. CDR3 sequence (DNA): TGTGCCAGCAGCCCAGCATCGGGGACTAGTCTCTACGAGCAGTACTTC. This encodes CASSPASGTSLYEQYF.

The genes are TRBV10-3 and TRBJ2-5, with TRBD1 identical over 8 bases. CDR1 and CDR2 (germline): ENHRY, SYGVKD. This CDR3 has 15 amino acids. Losses at the gene ends were 3 bases for V and 5 bases for J; bases not matched to a gene: 8. In nucleotides, the CDR3 is TGTGCCATCAGTGACGACAGGGGTATAAGGGAGACCCAGTACTTC. Translated, it gives CAISDDRGIRETQYF.

The rearrangement uses TRBV5-6 and TRBJ1-2; D might be TRBD1 (5 bases). The CDR3 is 15 residues long. Trimming took 1 base from V and 0 from J, leaving 10 bases between them. Germline V CDR1 and CDR2: SGHDT, YYEEEE. The CDR3 bases are TGTGCCAGCAGCTTGCGTGAGACAGCTAACTATGGCTACACCTTC. Residues: CASSLRETANYGYTF.

The J gene is TRBJ1-4, the V gene TRBV4-1; possibly TRBD1 for D (6 bases). V was trimmed by 1 base and J by 12 bases, leaving 9 bases between them. Germline loops: CDR1 MGHRA, CDR2 YSYEKL. The CDR3 is 12 amino acids. The chain's CDR3 is CASSQGGGELFF. The CDR3, as DNA: TGCGCCAGCAGCCAAGGAGGGGGGGAACTGTTTTTT.

V usage is TRBV2 and J usage is TRBJ1-1; D possibly corresponds to TRBD1 (5 bases). The CDR3 is made up of 14 amino acids. CDR1 is SNHLY and CDR2 is FYNNEI in the germline V gene. The ends were cut back, 6 bases at V and 1 base at J, with 12 bases in the middle. CDR3 in DNA: TGTGCCAGCAGGGAACAGGTGGGGAACACTGAAGCTTTCTTT. Its protein is CASREQVGNTEAFF.

The chain has TRBV13 and TRBJ2-2, with no clear D. V was cut by 7 bases and J by 6 bases, with 12 bases left in between. The length of the CDR3 is 13 residues. The germline V gene has CDR1 PRHDT and CDR2 FYEKMQ (reference sequence). The CDR3 DNA is TGTGCCAGCACCCCCCGTAGGGCCGGGGAGCTGTTTTTT. It translates to CASTPRRAGELFF.

The chain couples TRBV2 to TRBJ1-1; D is possibly TRBD1 (5 bases). The CDR3 sequence is 15 residues long. Trimming took off 9 bases at V and 3 bases at J, with 20 bases between the two ends. In germline, CDR1 is SNHLY, CDR2 FYNNEI. The CDR3 protein is CASSAGIGRDTEAFF. For the CDR3, the DNA is TGTGCCAGTAGCGCAGGGATAGGGCGGGACACTGAAGCTTTCTTT.